A single sample is the source of the 13 T cell receptor beta chains below, sequenced in a study of response to subunit inactivated influenza vaccine. TCRdb re-analysed the RT-PCR reads in MiXCR, keeping a single row per CDR3 protein. The data show about 520,000 distinct CDR3 sequences, with roughly 23% seen just once and approximately 2% held by the top ten. The sequences come from CD4+ T cells sorted from PBMCs, collected around 5 days after vaccination. These receptors all come from a middle-aged man who received an inactivated influenza vaccine.

The chain is built from TRBV24-1 and TRBJ2-1; 13 nucleotides match TRBD2. V lost 5 bases to trimming and J lost 4 bases; unmatched junction nucleotides: 13. The CDR3 contains 19 residues. Germline-derived CDR1 and CDR2 are KGHDR and SFDVKD. CDR3 sequence: CATSGLELAGGGTYNEQFF. The CDR3 DNA is TGTGCCACCAGTGGATTAGAACTAGCGGGAGGGGGAACGTACAATGAGCAGTTCTTC.

This clonotype turned up a few times. The gene calls are TRBV2 and TRBJ1-2; TRBD1 matches at 8 bases. Trimming took 3 bases from V and 3 from J; bases not matched to a gene: 18. This CDR3 comprises 19 residues. Per germline, CDR1 SNHLY and CDR2 FYNNEI. The CDR3 DNA sequence: TGTGCCAGCAGTGAGGGCGGTTTGATCAGGGGGCAGTGGGACTATGGCTACACCTTC. This translates into CASSEGGLIRGQWDYGYTF.

The genes are TRBV5-1 and TRBJ2-1; 12 bases align to TRBD2. V lost 4 bases, J lost 6 bases, and 8 bases stayed unmatched. The CDR3 is 16 residues long. Germline loops: CDR1 SGHRS, CDR2 YFSETQ. CDR3 bases: TGCGCCAGCAGCATGAGCGCTAGCGGGGGGGTCAATGAGCAGTTCTTC. Translation: CASSMSASGGVNEQFF.

The rearrangement links TRBV12-3 or TRBV12-4 to TRBJ2-7, with D perhaps matching TRBD2 (6 bases). The CDR3 extends over 11 amino acids. V gave up 6 bases and J gave up 7 bases, with 10 bases separating them. CDR3 loop: CASSWDSEQYF. CDR3 sequence (DNA): TGTGCCAGCAGCTGGGACTCAGAGCAGTACTTC.

At least ten counts were recorded for this clonotype. V usage is TRBV5-1 and J usage is TRBJ2-2, with D uncertain. The V gene lost 3 bases and the J gene lost 0 bases, with 9 bases spanning the gap. Germline V gene lookup returns CDR1 SGHRS and CDR2 YFSETQ. This CDR3 comprises 15 residues. CDR3 amino acids: CASSYGRANTGELFF. In nucleotides, the CDR3 is TGCGCCAGCAGCTATGGACGGGCGAACACCGGGGAGCTGTTTTTT.

The genes are TRBV6-1 and TRBJ2-6; 7 bases map to TRBD1. With 8 bases clipped from V and 0 bases from J, the junction kept 13 bases outside the gene matches. This CDR3 has 18 residues. CDR1 and CDR2 from the germline V gene are MNHNS and SASEGT. The CDR3 DNA reads TGTGCCAGCGCACCGGGACAGTATTTGGGCTCTGGGGCCAACGTCCTGACTTTC. Its protein is CASAPGQYLGSGANVLTF.

This clonotype was recorded a few times. The V gene is TRBV7-2, the J gene TRBJ2-3; D remains unclear. CDR1 is SGHTA and CDR2 is FQGNSA in the germline V gene. The V gene lost 5 bases and the J gene lost 0 bases, with 9 bases spanning the gap. This CDR3 spans 14 amino acids. CDR3 sequence reads: CASSLTTSTDTQYF. The CDR3 region has the DNA TGTGCCAGCAGCCTCACGACTAGCACAGATACGCAGTATTTT.

This chain links TRBV12-3 or TRBV12-4 with TRBJ2-1; weak D call: TRBD2 (6 bases). The CDR3 is made up of 17 amino acids. V was shortened by 2 bases and J by 7 bases, with 21 bases between the two germline ends. CDR3: CASSLFGMEDLANEQFF. CDR3 in DNA: TGTGCCAGCAGTTTATTTGGGATGGAGGATCTAGCGAATGAGCAGTTCTTC.

In its sample, this clonotype was seen many times. The genes are TRBV5-1 and TRBJ2-6, with TRBD1 as a possible D gene (5 bases). The V and J ends lost 4 bases and 6 bases respectively, with 11 bases between them. Germline CDR1 and CDR2: SGHRS and YFSETQ. The CDR3 has 14 amino acids. CDR3 sequence (DNA): TGCGCCAGCAGCGAAGGACAAGTGGCCAACGTCCTGACTTTC. This encodes CASSEGQVANVLTF.

The genes are TRBV7-8 and TRBJ1-1; the D gene is possibly TRBD1 (6 bases). Germline assignment: CDR1 SGHVS and CDR2 FQNEAQ. V was trimmed by 0 bases and J by 5 bases, leaving 13 bases between them. The CDR3 has 15 amino acids. The CDR3 reads CASSLARTATTEAFF. CDR3 nucleotide sequence: TGTGCCAGCAGCTTAGCTCGGACAGCGACGACTGAAGCTTTCTTT.

In this sample, this clonotype turned up a few times. The chain recombines TRBV20-1 with TRBJ2-1, with TRBD2 matching 7 bases. Germline loops: CDR1 DFQATT, CDR2 SNEGSKA (reference sequence). V shed 0 bases, J shed 1 base, and the junction held 6 bases outside the gene matches. The CDR3 is 16 amino acids. The CDR3 bases are TGCAGTGCTAGAGAAAGCGGGACGGATTCCTACAATGAGCAGTTCTTC. This codes for CSARESGTDSYNEQFF.

The chain joins TRBV11-2 to TRBJ2-5, with TRBD2 as a possible D gene (6 bases). The CDR3 sequence is 16 residues long. From germline, CDR1 is SGHAT and CDR2 FQNNGV. V lost 4 bases to trimming and J lost 6 bases, with 21 bases between them. CDR3 sequence: CASSYTGTHEGKTQYF. The CDR3 region has the DNA TGTGCCAGCAGCTACACCGGGACTCACGAAGGGAAGACCCAGTACTTC.

The chain employs TRBV10-3 and TRBJ2-3, with 9 bases that match TRBD2. The germline V gene has CDR1 ENHRY and CDR2 SYGVKD. V shed 7 bases and J 1 base; nucleotides not matched to a gene: 9. The CDR3 is 16 amino acids. The CDR3 is CAIKRALAGGTDTQYF. The CDR3 region has the DNA TGTGCCATCAAACGAGCACTAGCGGGCGGCACAGATACGCAGTATTTT.